The present T cell receptor (beta chain) was sequenced within a study of cytomegalovirus exposure and HLA in healthy donors. In the study overall: In a later analysis, the 100 to 150 validation repertoires were reported to have used the same platform as the roughly 670 first-cohort repertoires. Notes on the study in general: The study labeled 180 or so TCR beta chains cytomegalovirus-associated. There were a few CMV-associated chains whose specificity for CMV antigens was confirmed in vitro. A later analysis found first-cohort TCR clusters tended to co-occur in the approximately 110 validation repertoires.

Remarks on this clone: Its antigen is currently unknown.

TCRdb's copy holds only in-frame clones and misses some; the assay was immunoSEQ multiplex PCR. The table shows around 250,000 clones, with 90% occurring only once. In germline, CDR1 is SGHTA, CDR2 FQGNSA. The CDR3 is 16 amino acids. The trim removed 4 bases at V and 2 bases at J, leaving 6 bases unmatched. The chain has TRBV7-2 and TRBJ2-7, with 12 bases aligning to TRBD2. This TCR came from a woman between 18 and 29 years old in good health and CMV-seronegative. The specimen sequenced was PBMCs. In DNA, the CDR3 is TGTGCCAGCAGCTGGCGGGCTAGCGGGGGGGCCTACGAGCAGTACTTC. This translates into CASSWRASGGAYEQYF.